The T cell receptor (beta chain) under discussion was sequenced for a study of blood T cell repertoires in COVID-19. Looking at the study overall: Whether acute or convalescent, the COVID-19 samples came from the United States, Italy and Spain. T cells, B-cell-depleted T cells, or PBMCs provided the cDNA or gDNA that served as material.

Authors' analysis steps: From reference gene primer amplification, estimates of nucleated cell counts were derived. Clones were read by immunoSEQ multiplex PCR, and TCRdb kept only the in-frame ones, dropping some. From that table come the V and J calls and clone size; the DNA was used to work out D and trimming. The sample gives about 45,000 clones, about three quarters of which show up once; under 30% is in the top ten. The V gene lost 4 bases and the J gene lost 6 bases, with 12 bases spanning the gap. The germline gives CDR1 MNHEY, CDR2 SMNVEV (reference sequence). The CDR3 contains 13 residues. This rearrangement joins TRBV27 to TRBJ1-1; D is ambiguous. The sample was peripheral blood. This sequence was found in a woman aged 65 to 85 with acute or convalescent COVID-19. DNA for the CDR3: TGTGCCAGCAGTTCGGGTCTCGCGGCTGAAGCTTTCTTT. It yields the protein CASSSGLAAEAFF.